This paragraph covers one TCR beta chain sequence. No antigen is known for it. V was shortened by 6 bases and J by 0 bases, with 9 bases between the two germline ends. CDR3 size: 15 residues. Germline V lookup: CDR1 SNHLY, CDR2 FYNNEI. Libraries were prepared by immunoSEQ multiplex PCR; TCRdb keeps only in-frame clonotypes and omits some of them. The sample holds 2,500,000 or so clones, 93% seen once. These data belong to a study of shared clonotypes between healthy human individuals. Broader study findings: Clonotype sharing among donors, it was expected, would be affected by sequencing depth.

Source material: naive CD4+ T cells from PBMCs. Sample subset: CD45RA+ positively selected. The origin of this receptor is a man aged 18 to 30 in good health. Some clones in this sample may be carry-over from other donors' samples. This chain connects TRBV2 to TRBJ2-6; a weak D match, TRBD2 (6 bases). The CDR3 loop is CASRVGGSGANVLTF. DNA of the CDR3: TGTGCCAGCAGGGTCGGGGGCTCTGGGGCCAACGTCCTGACTTTC.